This T cell receptor (beta chain) was found in a study of blood T cell repertoires in COVID-19. About the study: Samples came from the United States, Italy and Spain, spanning acute and convalescent COVID-19. Sample material is recorded as cDNA or gDNA derived from T cells, B-cell-depleted T cells, or PBMCs.

The length of the CDR3 is 14 residues. The V end lost 4 bases, the J end lost 4 bases, and 13 bases lay between the germline ends. Germline V gene sequence: CDR1 MRHNA, CDR2 SNTAGT. Original processing notes: For nucleated cells, counts were estimated from reference gene primer amplification. Generated by immunoSEQ multiplex PCR, the TCRdb table keeps only in-frame clones and is missing some. Clonal size and the V and J genes are those of that table, whereas D and trimming came from the DNA. Altogether about 100,000 clones are present, 70% to 90% being singletons, with the ten largest covering roughly 2%.

The chain is built from TRBV6-4 and TRBJ1-1; the D gene is possibly TRBD1 (5 bases). The sequence came from a man in his fifties or sixties with active COVID-19. Specimen: peripheral blood. The chain's CDR3 is CASSVLGGGTEAFF. The CDR3 nucleotides are TGTGCCAGCAGTGTTCTGGGGGGAGGCACTGAAGCTTTCTTT.